This T cell receptor beta chain was identified in a study of blood T cell repertoires in COVID-19. Study context: Collection of acute and convalescent COVID-19 samples took place in the United States, Italy and Spain. Sources were T cells, B-cell-depleted T cells, or PBMCs; the material itself was cDNA or gDNA.

V was shortened by 0 bases and J by 9 bases, with 9 bases between the two germline ends. The CDR3 is made up of 14 amino acids. Germline CDR1 SGHDN, CDR2 FVKESK. The authors' processing: Amplifying reference gene primers gave estimates of nucleated cell counts. Assay: immunoSEQ multiplex PCR; the TCRdb copy retains only in-frame clones and omits some. Clone size and V and J calls were adopted from that table, with D and trimming inferred from the DNA. This table has 150,000 to 200,000 clones, around nine tenths appearing once. The sample comprised peripheral blood. The chain recombines TRBV14 with TRBJ1-6; D unclear. The sequence was collected from a woman aged 18-29 years who had recovered from COVID-19. The CDR3, as DNA: TGTGCCAGCAGCCAAGAAAGCGGCAGTTCACCCCTCCACTTT. It yields the protein CASSQESGSSPLHF.